This T cell receptor beta chain was obtained from a study of blood T cell repertoires in COVID-19 (TCRdb year 2020). Concerning the study at large: Samples covering the acute and convalescent phases of COVID-19 were provided by collaborators in the United States, Italy and Spain. The material from the prospective study consisted of cDNA or gDNA derived from T cells, B-cell-depleted T cells, or PBMCs. Deeply sampled blood TCRbeta repertoires from subjects exposed to, actively infected with, or recovered from COVID-19 were included in the dataset. The repertoires were made available in a free public database intended to serve as a resource for research on the immune response to SARS-CoV-2. The samples were drawn from the first 160 participants of the ongoing ImmuneRACE study and from 1,200 or so subjects provided by 6 global collaborators. A de-identified subject ID, COVID-19 status, age in years and sex were almost always included in the sample metadata. Where HLA class I and class II types were available, the types were taken from metadata supplied by the sample provider, not from assay-based typing. What the work shows at the level of the full study, not this receptor alone: How much clinical and demographic metadata was included differed by source and by participant, and the metadata was provided uncurated.

TCRbeta CDR3 regions were amplified from genomic DNA using the immunoSEQ Assay, a bias-controlled multiplex PCR. The original methods were these. The number of nucleated cells in each sample was estimated by amplification of reference gene primers within the assay. To quantify the absolute abundance of each unique TCRbeta CDR3 rearrangement, sequence reads were collapsed and filtered. For each sample, productive Simpson clonality was calculated as the square root of Simpson's diversity index over productive rearrangements. TCRdb holds this immuneACCESS table with in-frame rearrangements only. Some clones are missing; in checked studies, unresolved V genes explain under half, and the rest has no known cause. V and J calls and clone size are those listed in that table; D and trimming were worked out from the DNA. The table for this sample lists some 340,000 clones; around 80% of them were counted only once. About 3% of the sample rests with the top ten.

Collaborating institutions collected whole blood in K2EDTA tubes following their own protocols. Collaborator samples were shipped for TCRbeta analysis as frozen whole blood, isolated PBMCs, or DNA extracted from either sample type. The germline V gene gives CDR1 as SNHLY and CDR2 as FYNNEI. Including the terminal cysteine and phenylalanine, the CDR3 comprises 17 residues. Only the CDR3 region is kept as DNA, spanning 51 bases read in frame from base 1. Turning to this clone: The clone's antigen remains unknown. The junction shows a germline mismatch at one end, possibly a read error.

This TCR was recovered from a man in his thirties or forties with active or convalescent COVID-19. The chain joins TRBV2 to TRBJ2-1, and TRBD1 aligns with 8 junction nucleotides. Sequencing input: peripheral blood. The CDR3 loop reads CASSELQGAGSYNEQFF. DNA sequence: TGTGCCAGCAGTGAATTGCAGGGGGCGGGATCCTATAATGAGCAGTTCTTC.